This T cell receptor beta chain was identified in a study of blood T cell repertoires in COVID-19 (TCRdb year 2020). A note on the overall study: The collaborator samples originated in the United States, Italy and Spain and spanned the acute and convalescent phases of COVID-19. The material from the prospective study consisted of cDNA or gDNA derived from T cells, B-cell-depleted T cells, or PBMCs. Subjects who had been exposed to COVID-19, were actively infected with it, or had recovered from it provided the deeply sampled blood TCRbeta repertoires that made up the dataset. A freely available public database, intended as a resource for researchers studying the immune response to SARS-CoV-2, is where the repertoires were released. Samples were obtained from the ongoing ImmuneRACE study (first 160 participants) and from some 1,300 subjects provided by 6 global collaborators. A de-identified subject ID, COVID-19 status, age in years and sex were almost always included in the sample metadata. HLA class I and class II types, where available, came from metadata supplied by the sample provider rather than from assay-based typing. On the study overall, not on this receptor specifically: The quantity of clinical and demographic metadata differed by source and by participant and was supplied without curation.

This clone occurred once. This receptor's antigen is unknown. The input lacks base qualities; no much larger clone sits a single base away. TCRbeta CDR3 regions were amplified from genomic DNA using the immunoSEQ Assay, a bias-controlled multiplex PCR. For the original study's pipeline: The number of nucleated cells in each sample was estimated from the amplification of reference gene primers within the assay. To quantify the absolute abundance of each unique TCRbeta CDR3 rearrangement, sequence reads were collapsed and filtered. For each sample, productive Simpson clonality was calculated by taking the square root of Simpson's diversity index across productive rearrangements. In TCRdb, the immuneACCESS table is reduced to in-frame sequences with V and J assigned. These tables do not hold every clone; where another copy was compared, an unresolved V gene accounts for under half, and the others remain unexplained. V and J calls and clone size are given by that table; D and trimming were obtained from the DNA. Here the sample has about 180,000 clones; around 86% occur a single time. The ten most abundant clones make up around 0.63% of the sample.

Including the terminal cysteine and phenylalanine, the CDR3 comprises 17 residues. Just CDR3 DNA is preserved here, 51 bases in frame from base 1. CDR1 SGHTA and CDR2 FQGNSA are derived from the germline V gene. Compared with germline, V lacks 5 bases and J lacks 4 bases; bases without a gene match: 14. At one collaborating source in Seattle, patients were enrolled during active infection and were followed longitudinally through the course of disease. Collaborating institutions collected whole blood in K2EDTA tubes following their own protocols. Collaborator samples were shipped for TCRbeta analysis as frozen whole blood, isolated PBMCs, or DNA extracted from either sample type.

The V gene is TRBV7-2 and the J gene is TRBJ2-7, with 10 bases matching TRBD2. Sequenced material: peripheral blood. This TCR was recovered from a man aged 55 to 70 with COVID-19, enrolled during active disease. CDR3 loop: CASSETGAGGQRYEQYF. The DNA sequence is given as TGTGCCAGCAGCGAGACAGGAGCGGGAGGGCAAAGGTACGAGCAGTACTTC.